The 18 T cell receptor beta chains presented below share a single source sample, sequenced in a study of a mutant IDH1 vaccine in newly diagnosed glioma. Time point described: week 35, safety follow-up. Doses comprised 300 ug of mutant IDH1 20-mer peptide each, plus topical imiquimod. These TCRs' antigens remain unknown. Some clones are missing from TCRdb's copy, which holds only in-frame ones; the method was immunoSEQ multiplex PCR. There are 30,000 to 40,000 clones in the sample; approximately 80% occur only once, and around 7% lies in the top ten. The sequenced sample was PBMCs, obtained from a glioma patient whose treatment included an IDH1 peptide vaccine. Receptors were obtained from a woman aged 18 to 35 with glioma.

The chain couples TRBV28 to TRBJ1-1, with D perhaps matching TRBD1 (5 bases). The CDR3 is made up of 14 amino acids. Looked up from germline, CDR1 is MDHEN and CDR2 is SYDVKM. Trimming removed 1 base from V and 1 base from J, with 7 bases in between. The DNA for the CDR3 is TGTGCCAGCAGTTTATCGACAGAGAACACTGAAGCTTTCTTT. It yields the protein CASSLSTENTEAFF.

V usage is TRBV6-5 and J usage is TRBJ2-7, with 7 nucleotides matching TRBD1. CDR3 length: 15 amino acids. J lost 7 bases, V lost 7 bases, and 16 bases had no gene match. The germline V gene encodes CDR1 MNHEY and CDR2 SVGAGI. The CDR3 coding sequence is TGTGCCAGCACCGCCGACAGGGCAACTACTCGGGAGCAGTACTTC. This translates into CASTADRATTREQYF.

The chain has TRBV4-3 and TRBJ2-3; 9 bases map to TRBD2. The ends lost 5 bases at V and 4 bases at J; junction bases unmatched: 7. Germline V gives CDR1 LGHNA, CDR2 YSLEER. There are 15 residues in the CDR3. The CDR3 nucleotides read TGCGCCAGCAGCTTAAGTGGCGGGAGGGCAGATACGCAGTATTTT. Translating gives CASSLSGGRADTQYF.

This clone was observed a few times. The chain couples TRBV6-1 to TRBJ2-3; D may correspond to TRBD1 or TRBD2 (5 bases each). The CDR3 spans 15 residues. With 7 bases removed from V and 5 bases from J, the gap between germline ends came to 19 bases. Germline V gene lookup returns CDR1 MNHNS and CDR2 SASEGT. CDR3 loop: CASISSGAPRDTQYF. For the CDR3, the DNA is TGTGCCAGCATCTCTTCCGGGGCCCCGAGAGATACGCAGTATTTT.

This clone was picked up a small number of times. The J gene is TRBJ1-5, the V gene TRBV18; D ambiguous. The CDR3 is made up of 14 amino acids. Germline CDR1 KGHSH, CDR2 LQKENI. The ends were cut back, 0 bases at V and 2 bases at J, with 5 bases in the middle. This CDR3 reads CASSPPEGNQPQHF. In DNA form, the CDR3 reads TGTGCCAGCTCACCACCGGAGGGCAATCAGCCCCAGCATTTT.

The chain carries TRBV4-1 and TRBJ2-5; weak D call: TRBD1 (5 bases). The germline V gene encodes CDR1 MGHRA and CDR2 YSYEKL. Trimming took off 1 base at V and 5 bases at J, with 14 bases between the two ends. The CDR3 is made up of 15 amino acids. The CDR3 nucleotides read TGCGCCAGCAGCCAAGGGCAGGGCACTGCGGAGACCCAGTACTTC. Translation: CASSQGQGTAETQYF.

The rearrangement uses TRBV4-1 and TRBJ2-7; 8 bases align to TRBD1. Germline V gives CDR1 MGHRA, CDR2 YSYEKL. The CDR3 length is 16 residues. With V trimmed by 2 bases and J by 3 bases, 9 bases remained unmatched. The CDR3 DNA sequence: TGCGCCAGCAGCCAACACCAGGGGGCATTGAACTACGAGCAGTACTTC. Protein product: CASSQHQGALNYEQYF.

This clone was observed a single time. The gene calls are TRBV4-2 and TRBJ2-6; D unclear. The CDR3 extends over 16 amino acids. Germline V gene lookup returns CDR1 LGHNA and CDR2 YNFKEQ. Trimming took off 0 bases at V and 0 bases at J, with 6 bases between the two ends. The CDR3 loop is CASSQEGVSGANVLTF. Written as DNA, the CDR3 is TGTGCCAGCAGCCAAGAGGGCGTCTCTGGGGCCAACGTCCTGACTTTC.

The count of this clone is one. The CDR3 DNA reads TGTGCCAGTAGTATTCCTTTTAACAGCAATCAGCCCCAGCATTTT. This gives the protein CASSIPFNSNQPQHF. The V call is TRBV19, the J call TRBJ1-5, with D unclear. Germline values: CDR1 LNHDA, CDR2 SQIVND (reference sequence). V shed 3 bases and J shed 1 base, with 10 bases lying between them. The length of the CDR3 is 15 residues.

The V gene is TRBV27, the J gene TRBJ1-3; D gene unclear. V lost 3 bases and J lost 2, with 5 bases in between. The CDR3 consists of 13 residues. CDR1 is MNHEY and CDR2 is SMNVEV in the germline V gene (reference sequence). In DNA form, the CDR3 reads TGTGCCAGCAGTTTGGGCGCTGGAAACACCATATATTTT. Translating gives CASSLGAGNTIYF.

The chain recombines TRBV6-4 with TRBJ2-7; D is perhaps TRBD1 (6 bases). The germline V gene has CDR1 MRHNA and CDR2 SNTAGT. With 2 bases removed from V and 8 bases from J, the gap between germline ends came to 13 bases. The CDR3 is 13 amino acids. The CDR3 loop reads CASSDGQGLKQYF. The CDR3 bases are TGTGCCAGCAGTGACGGGCAGGGGCTCAAGCAGTACTTC.

J is TRBJ2-7 and V is TRBV7-8, with TRBD2 matching 14 bases. This CDR3 spans 15 amino acids. The V and J ends lost 5 bases and 2 bases, in that order; junction bases with no gene match: 2. The germline V gene has CDR1 SGHVS and CDR2 FQNEAQ. CDR3 coding DNA: TGTGCCAGCAGCGAGGGACTAGCGGGGGCCTACGAGCAGTACTTC. The encoded protein is CASSEGLAGAYEQYF.

This clone has just one count. The chain carries TRBV14 and TRBJ1-6; D may be TRBD1 (6 bases). Germline lookup yields CDR1 SGHDN and CDR2 FVKESK. V was shortened by 1 base and J by 3 bases, with 10 bases between the two germline ends. This CDR3 is built from 16 residues. CDR3 bases: TGTGCCAGCAGCCAAGGGACAGAACTCTATAATTCACCCCTCCACTTT. This sequence encodes CASSQGTELYNSPLHF.

This rearrangement joins TRBV6-5 to TRBJ1-3; D is unresolved. The CDR3 has 13 residues. Germline CDR1 is MNHEY and CDR2 is SVGAGI. V was pared by 2 bases and J by 4 bases, with 6 bases between. The CDR3 protein is CASSYPLGNTIYF. In DNA, the CDR3 is TGTGCCAGCAGTTACCCCCTGGGAAACACCATATATTTT.

The chain couples TRBV5-5 to TRBJ2-3; D tentatively fits TRBD1 or TRBD2 (5 bases each). CDR1 is SGHKS, CDR2 YYEKEE, per germline (reference sequence). The V end lost 4 bases, the J end lost 0 bases, and 15 bases lay between the germline ends. The CDR3 loop spans 16 amino acids. CDR3 protein: CASSRGPQGSTDTQYF. The CDR3 DNA reads as TGTGCCAGCAGCCGGGGTCCCCAGGGTAGCACAGATACGCAGTATTTT. Full variable domain (outside the CDR3, taken from reference TRBV5-5 and TRBJ2-3): DAGVTQSPTHLIKTRGQQVTLRCSPISGHKSVSWYQQVLGQGPQFIFQYYEKEERGRGNFPDRFSARQFPNYSSELNVNALLLGDSALYLCASSRGPQGSTDTQYFGPGTRLTVL.

This sequence joins TRBV19 and TRBJ2-2; D possibly matches TRBD1 or TRBD2 (5 bases each). This CDR3 comprises 15 residues. CDR1 and CDR2 (germline): LNHDA, SQIVND (reference sequence). Trimming took 6 bases from V and 0 from J, leaving 11 bases between them. The DNA for the CDR3 is TGTGCCAGTAGATTGGGACGGGCGAACACCGGGGAGCTGTTTTTT. As protein: CASRLGRANTGELFF.

V usage is TRBV11-3 and J usage is TRBJ2-3, with 7 bases aligning to TRBD1. V lost 4 bases to trimming and J lost 2 bases; unmatched junction nucleotides: 6. The CDR3 contains 15 residues. Germline CDR1 and CDR2: SGHNT and YENEEA. The CDR3 DNA is TGTGCCAGCAGCTCGCGACAGGGCTTCACAGATACGCAGTATTTT. Translation gives CASSSRQGFTDTQYF.

The chain combines TRBV5-1 with TRBJ1-2; TRBD1 matches 9 bases. V lost 4 bases, J lost 2 bases, and 21 bases stayed unmatched. The length of the CDR3 is 20 residues. CDR1 and CDR2 from the germline V gene are SGHRS and YFSETQ. The CDR3 DNA reads TGCGCCAGCAGCCCGGCCGGGACAGGGTTTTCAAAACTCTTAAACTATGGCTACACCTTC. Its protein product is CASSPAGTGFSKLLNYGYTF. Variable domain in full (rest from reference TRBV5-1 and TRBJ1-2): KAGVTQTPRYLIKTRGQQVTLSCSPISGHRSVSWYQQTPGQGLQFLFEYFSETQRNKGNFPGRFSGRQFSNSRSEMNVSTLELGDSALYLCASSPAGTGFSKLLNYGYTFGSGTRLTVV.